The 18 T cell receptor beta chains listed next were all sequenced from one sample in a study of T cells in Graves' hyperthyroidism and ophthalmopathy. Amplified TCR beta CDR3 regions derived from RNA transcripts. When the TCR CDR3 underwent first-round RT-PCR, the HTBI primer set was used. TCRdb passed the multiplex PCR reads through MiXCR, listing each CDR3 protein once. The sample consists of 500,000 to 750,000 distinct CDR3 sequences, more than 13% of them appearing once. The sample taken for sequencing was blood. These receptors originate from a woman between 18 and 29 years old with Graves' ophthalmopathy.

The CDR3 region has the DNA TGTGCCAGCAGGAAGGCGCAGACCAAAAACATTCAGTACTTC. As protein: CASRKAQTKNIQYF. The genes are TRBV27 and TRBJ2-4; D is unclear. From germline, CDR1 is MNHEY and CDR2 SMNVEV (reference sequence). The CDR3 totals 14 residues. Trimming cost V 6 bases and J 2 bases, with 11 bases left between them.

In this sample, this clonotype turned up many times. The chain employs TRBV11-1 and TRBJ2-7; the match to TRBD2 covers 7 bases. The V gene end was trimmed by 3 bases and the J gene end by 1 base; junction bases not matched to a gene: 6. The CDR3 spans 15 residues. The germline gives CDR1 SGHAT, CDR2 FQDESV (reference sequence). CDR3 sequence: CASSFRAGVSYEQYF. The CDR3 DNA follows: TGTGCCAGCAGCTTCAGGGCGGGAGTATCCTACGAGCAGTACTTC. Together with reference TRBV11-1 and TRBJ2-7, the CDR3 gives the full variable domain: EAEVAQSPRYKITEKSQAVAFWCDPISGHATLYWYRQILGQGPELLVQFQDESVVDDSQLPKDRFSAERLKGVDSTLKIQPAELGDSAMYLCASSFRAGVSYEQYFGPGTRLTVT.

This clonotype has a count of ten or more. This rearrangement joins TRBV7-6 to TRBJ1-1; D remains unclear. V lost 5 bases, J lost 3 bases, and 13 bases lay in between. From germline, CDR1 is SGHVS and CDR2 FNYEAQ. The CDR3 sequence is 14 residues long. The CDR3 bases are TGTGCCAGCAGCGTTAGCGTTGACTACACTGAAGCTTTCTTT. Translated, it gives CASSVSVDYTEAFF.

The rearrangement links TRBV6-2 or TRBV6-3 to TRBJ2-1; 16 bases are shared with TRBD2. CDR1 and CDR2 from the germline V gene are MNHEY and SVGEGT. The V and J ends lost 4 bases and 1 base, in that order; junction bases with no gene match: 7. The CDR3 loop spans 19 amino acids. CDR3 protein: CASSSGTSGRGRSYNEQFF. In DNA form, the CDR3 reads TGTGCCAGCAGTTCCGGGACTAGCGGGAGGGGGAGGTCCTACAATGAGCAGTTCTTC.

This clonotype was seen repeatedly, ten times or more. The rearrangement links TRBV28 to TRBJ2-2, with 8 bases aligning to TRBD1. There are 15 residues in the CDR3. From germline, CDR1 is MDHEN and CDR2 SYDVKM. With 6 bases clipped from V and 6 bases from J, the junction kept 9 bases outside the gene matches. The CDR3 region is CASRTGTGGSGELFF. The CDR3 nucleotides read TGTGCCAGCAGGACCGGGACAGGAGGGTCCGGGGAGCTGTTTTTT. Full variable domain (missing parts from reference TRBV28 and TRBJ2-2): DVKVTQSSRYLVKRTGEKVFLECVQDMDHENMFWYRQDPGLGLRLIYFSYDVKMKEKGDIPEGYSVSREKKERFSLILESASTNQTSMYLCASRTGTGGSGELFFGEGSRLTVL.

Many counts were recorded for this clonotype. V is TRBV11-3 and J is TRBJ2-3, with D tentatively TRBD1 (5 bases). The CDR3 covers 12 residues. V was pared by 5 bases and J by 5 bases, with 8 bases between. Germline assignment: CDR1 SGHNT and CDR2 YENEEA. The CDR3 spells CASSVQGDTQYF. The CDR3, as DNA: TGTGCCAGCAGCGTCCAGGGAGATACGCAGTATTTT.

The chain's CDR3 is CASSPLRQGAFF. The CDR3 nucleotides are TGTGCCAGCAGCCCCCTACGACAGGGAGCTTTCTTT. The chain couples TRBV6-1 to TRBJ1-1; 7 positions agree with TRBD1. CDR1 is MNHNS, CDR2 SASEGT, per germline. The CDR3 is made up of 12 amino acids. The junction had 8 bases not matched to a gene; V was cut back by 6 bases and J by 10 bases.

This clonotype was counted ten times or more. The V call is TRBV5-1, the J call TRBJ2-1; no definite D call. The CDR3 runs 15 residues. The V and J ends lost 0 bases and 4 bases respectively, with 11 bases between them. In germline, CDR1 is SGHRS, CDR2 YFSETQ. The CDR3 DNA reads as TGCGCCAGCAGCTTGGCGAGTCCCTCTTACAATGAGCAGTTCTTC. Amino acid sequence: CASSLASPSYNEQFF.

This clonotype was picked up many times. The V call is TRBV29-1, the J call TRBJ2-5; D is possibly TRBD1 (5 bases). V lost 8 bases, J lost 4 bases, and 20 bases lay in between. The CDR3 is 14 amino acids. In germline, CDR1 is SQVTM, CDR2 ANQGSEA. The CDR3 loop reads CSYPTEGVGETQYF. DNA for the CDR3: TGCAGCTATCCGACAGAAGGGGTTGGAGAGACCCAGTACTTC.

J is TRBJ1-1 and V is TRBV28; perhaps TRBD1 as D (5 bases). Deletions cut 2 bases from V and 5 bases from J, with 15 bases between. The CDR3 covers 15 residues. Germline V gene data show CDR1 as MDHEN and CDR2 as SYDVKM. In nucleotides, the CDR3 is TGTGCCAGCAGTTTACCGGGGGGGGGAGGGACTGAAGCTTTCTTT. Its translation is CASSLPGGGGTEAFF. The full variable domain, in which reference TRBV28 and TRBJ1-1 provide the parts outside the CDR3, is DVKVTQSSRYLVKRTGEKVFLECVQDMDHENMFWYRQDPGLGLRLIYFSYDVKMKEKGDIPEGYSVSREKKERFSLILESASTNQTSMYLCASSLPGGGGTEAFFGQGTRLTVV.

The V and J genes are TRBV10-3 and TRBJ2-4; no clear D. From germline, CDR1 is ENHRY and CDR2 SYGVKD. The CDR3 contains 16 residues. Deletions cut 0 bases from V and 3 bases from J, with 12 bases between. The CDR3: CAISESVGPGKNIQYF. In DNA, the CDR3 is TGTGCCATCAGTGAGTCGGTGGGTCCTGGCAAAAACATTCAGTACTTC.

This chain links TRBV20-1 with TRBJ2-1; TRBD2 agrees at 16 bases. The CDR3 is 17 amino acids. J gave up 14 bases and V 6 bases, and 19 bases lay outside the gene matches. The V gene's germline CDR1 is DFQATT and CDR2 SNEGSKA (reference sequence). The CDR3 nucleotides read TGCAGTGCAGACAAGATCCAAACGGGACTAGCGGGAGGGCCCGAGTTCTTC. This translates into CSADKIQTGLAGGPEFF.

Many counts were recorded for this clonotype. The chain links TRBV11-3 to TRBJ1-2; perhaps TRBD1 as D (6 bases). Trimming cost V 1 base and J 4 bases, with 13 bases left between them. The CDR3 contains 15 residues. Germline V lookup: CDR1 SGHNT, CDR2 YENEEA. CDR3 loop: CASSLVQDSAYGYTF. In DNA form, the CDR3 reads TGTGCCAGCAGCTTAGTACAGGACAGCGCCTATGGCTACACCTTC.

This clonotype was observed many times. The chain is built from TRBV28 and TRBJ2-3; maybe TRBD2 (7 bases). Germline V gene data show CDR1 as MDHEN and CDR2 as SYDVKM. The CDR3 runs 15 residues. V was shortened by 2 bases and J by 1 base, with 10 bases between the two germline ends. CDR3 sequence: CASSLAGARTDTQYF. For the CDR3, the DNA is TGTGCCAGCAGTTTAGCGGGGGCCCGCACAGATACGCAGTATTTT.

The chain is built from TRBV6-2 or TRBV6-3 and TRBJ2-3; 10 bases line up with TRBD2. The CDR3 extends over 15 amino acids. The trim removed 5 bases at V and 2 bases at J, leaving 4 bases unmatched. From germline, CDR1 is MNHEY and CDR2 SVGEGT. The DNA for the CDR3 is TGTGCCAGCAGTGGAGGACTAGCGGTCACAGATACGCAGTATTTT. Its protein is CASSGGLAVTDTQYF.

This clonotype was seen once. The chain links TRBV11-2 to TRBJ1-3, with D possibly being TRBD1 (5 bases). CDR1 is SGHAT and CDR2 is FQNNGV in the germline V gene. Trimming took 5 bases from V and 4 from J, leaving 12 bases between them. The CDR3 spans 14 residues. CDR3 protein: CASSQGVAGNTIYF. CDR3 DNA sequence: TGTGCCAGCAGCCAAGGGGTAGCGGGAAACACCATATATTTT.

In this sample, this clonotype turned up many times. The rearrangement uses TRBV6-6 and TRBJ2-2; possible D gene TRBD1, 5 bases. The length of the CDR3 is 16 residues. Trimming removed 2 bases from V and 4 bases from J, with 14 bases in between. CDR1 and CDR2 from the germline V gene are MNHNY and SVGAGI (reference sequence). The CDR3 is CASSYTPGTGTGELFF. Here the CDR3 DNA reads TGTGCCAGCAGTTACACGCCCGGAACAGGCACCGGGGAGCTGTTTTTT.

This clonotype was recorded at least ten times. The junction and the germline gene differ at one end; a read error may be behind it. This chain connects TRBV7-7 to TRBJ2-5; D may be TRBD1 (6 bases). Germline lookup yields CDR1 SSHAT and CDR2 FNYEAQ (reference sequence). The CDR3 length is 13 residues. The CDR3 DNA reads TGTGCTAGCAGCTTGGACAGTTTAGAGACCCAGTACTTC. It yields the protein CASSLDSLETQYF.